Each of the 25 T cell receptor beta chains below was sequenced from the same sample in a study of blood T cell repertoires in COVID-19. The repertoire was sequenced with immunoSEQ multiplex PCR; TCRdb's copy has only in-frame clones and lacks some. The sample records around 60,000 clones, around 79% being singletons. The sample comprised peripheral blood. These receptors came from a human donor in a cohort sampled during active COVID-19.

The chain carries TRBV5-6 and TRBJ2-7; 11 nucleotides align to TRBD2. The CDR3 sequence is 15 residues long. The germline gives CDR1 SGHDT, CDR2 YYEEEE. The V and J ends lost 3 bases and 4 bases, in that order; junction bases with no gene match: 6. The CDR3 DNA sequence: TGTGCCAGCAGCTCGGTAGCGGGAGGGCCTTACGAGCAGTACTTC. This sequence encodes CASSSVAGGPYEQYF.

The V and J genes are TRBV5-6 and TRBJ1-2; no definite D call. CDR3 length equals 14 residues. Germline CDR1 and CDR2: SGHDT and YYEEEE. Between the trimmed V and J ends, which lost 4 bases and 4 bases, there was a span of 14 bases. The chain's CDR3 is CASSPSGAGYGYTF. Written as DNA, the CDR3 is TGTGCCAGCAGCCCGTCGGGCGCGGGCTATGGCTACACCTTC.

CDR3 protein: CASSLGSAGGYLANYGYTF. In DNA form, the CDR3 reads TGTGCCAGCAGCTTGGGATCGGCGGGGGGTTATCTGGCTAACTATGGCTACACCTTC. The chain couples TRBV5-4 to TRBJ1-2; possible D gene TRBD1, 5 bases. The CDR3 sequence is 19 residues long. Trimming took off 0 bases at V and 0 bases at J, with 21 bases between the two ends. In germline, CDR1 is SGHNT, CDR2 YYREEE (reference sequence).

The V call is TRBV2, the J call TRBJ2-4; a possible D gene is TRBD1 (7 bases). Looked up from germline, CDR1 is SNHLY and CDR2 is FYNNEI. With 8 bases removed from V and 9 bases from J, the gap between germline ends came to 17 bases. The CDR3 runs to 13 residues. The CDR3 region has the DNA TGTGCCAGCCTCTGGGGGCAGGGGGGCATTCAGTACTTC. Residues: CASLWGQGGIQYF.

The chain recombines TRBV6-2 or TRBV6-3 with TRBJ2-5, with TRBD2 matching 10 bases. Germline lookup yields CDR1 MNHEY and CDR2 SVGEGT. The CDR3 sequence is 17 residues long. The V and J ends lost 3 bases and 4 bases, in that order; junction bases with no gene match: 11. This CDR3 is CASSYMPSGGSRETQYF. For the CDR3, the DNA is TGTGCCAGCAGTTATATGCCTAGCGGGGGAAGTAGAGAGACCCAGTACTTC.

This chain uses TRBV15 with TRBJ2-2; D not resolved. This CDR3 has 15 amino acids. From germline, CDR1 is LNHNV and CDR2 YYDKDF (reference sequence). The ends were cut back, 0 bases at V and 2 bases at J, with 7 bases in the middle. The CDR3 DNA is TGTGCCACCAGCAGAGACCCTAGAAACACCGGGGAGCTGTTTTTT. It encodes CATSRDPRNTGELFF.

This clone has a single count. This chain joins TRBV13 and TRBJ2-5; the match to TRBD1 covers 9 bases. CDR3 length: 14 residues. Germline CDR1 reads PRHDT; CDR2 reads FYEKMQ (reference sequence). The V gene end was trimmed by 4 bases and the J gene end by 4 bases; junction bases not matched to a gene: 4. CDR3 loop: CASSSSTGGETQYF. In DNA, the CDR3 is TGTGCCAGCAGCTCCTCGACAGGGGGAGAGACCCAGTACTTC.

The chain is built from TRBV19 and TRBJ1-5; unclear D gene. Trimming removed 7 bases at V and 1 base at J, with 14 bases between. The CDR3 loop spans 15 amino acids. Germline loops: CDR1 LNHDA, CDR2 SQIVND (reference sequence). The CDR3 loop is CASTPSGRSNQPQHF. CDR3 nucleotides: TGTGCCAGTACCCCGTCCGGGAGAAGCAATCAGCCCCAGCATTTT.

The CDR3 reads CASSLVSGGLVYEQYF. CDR3 in DNA: TGTGCCAGCAGTTTAGTCTCAGGGGGACTAGTCTACGAGCAGTACTTC. The J gene is TRBJ2-7, the V gene TRBV28, with D perhaps TRBD2 (8 bases). Germline CDR1 and CDR2: MDHEN and SYDVKM. This CDR3 is 16 amino acids long. The ends were cut back, 2 bases at V and 3 bases at J, with 17 bases in the middle.

The chain has TRBV5-1 and TRBJ2-7; no clear D gene. Germline-derived CDR1 and CDR2 are SGHRS and YFSETQ. V lost 0 bases and J lost 0, with 4 bases in between. The CDR3 runs 13 residues. The CDR3 DNA reads TGCGCCAGCAGCTTGGCCGGCTCCTACGAGCAGTACTTC. The encoded protein is CASSLAGSYEQYF. Full variable domain (missing parts from reference TRBV5-1 and TRBJ2-7): KAGVTQTPRYLIKTRGQQVTLSCSPISGHRSVSWYQQTPGQGLQFLFEYFSETQRNKGNFPGRFSGRQFSNSRSEMNVSTLELGDSALYLCASSLAGSYEQYFGPGTRLTVT.

The chain joins TRBV19 to TRBJ2-2; D might be TRBD1 (5 bases). V dropped 5 bases and J dropped 5 bases, with 12 bases sitting between them. Germline assignment: CDR1 LNHDA and CDR2 SQIVND (reference sequence). The CDR3 totals 14 residues. The CDR3 sequence is CASSLPDMTGELFF. The CDR3 nucleotides are TGTGCCAGTAGTCTTCCGGACATGACCGGGGAGCTGTTTTTT.

This sequence joins TRBV9 and TRBJ2-5, with 10 bases matching TRBD1. Germline V gives CDR1 SGDLS, CDR2 YYNGEE. The CDR3 loop spans 14 amino acids. With 2 bases clipped from V and 5 bases from J, the junction kept 3 bases outside the gene matches. The CDR3 DNA sequence: TGTGCCAGCAGCGTCGACAGGGGGCTTGAGACCCAGTACTTC. It is translated as CASSVDRGLETQYF.

This clone was counted a few times. The rearrangement uses TRBV27 and TRBJ2-6; D remains ambiguous. The CDR3 contains 14 residues. Germline V gives CDR1 MNHEY, CDR2 SMNVEV (reference sequence). Trimming removed 3 bases at V and 1 base at J, with 4 bases between. The CDR3 nucleotides read TGTGCCAGCAGTTTCCAGTCTGGGGCCAACGTCCTGACTTTC. Protein: CASSFQSGANVLTF. Variable domain in full (rest from reference TRBV27 and TRBJ2-6): EAQVTQNPRYLITVTGKKLTVTCSQNMNHEYMSWYRQDPGLGLRQIYYSMNVEVTDKGDVPEGYKVSRKEKRNFPLILESPSPNQTSLYFCASSFQSGANVLTFGAGSRLTVL.

The rearrangement links TRBV5-8 to TRBJ1-1, with 7 bases fitting TRBD1. The CDR3 is 12 residues long. Germline CDR1 is SGHTS and CDR2 is YDEGEE. V was clipped by 4 bases and J by 11 bases; unmatched bases: 8. CDR3 residues: CASSLMTGPAFF. The DNA for the CDR3 is TGTGCCAGCAGCCTCATGACAGGGCCGGCTTTCTTT.

This sequence joins TRBV3-1 (or the pseudogene TRBV3-2) and TRBJ2-5; 7 positions agree with TRBD2. This CDR3 has 16 amino acids. Germline V CDR1 and CDR2: LGHDT, YNNKEL (reference sequence). V dropped 0 bases and J dropped 3; count of bases not matched to a gene: 7. The DNA of the CDR3 is TGTGCCAGCAGCCAAGATGATACTAGCGATAAAGAGACCCAGTACTTC. Protein: CASSQDDTSDKETQYF.

The gene calls are TRBV30 and TRBJ1-2; TRBD1 aligns across 8 bases. Looked up from germline, CDR1 is GTSNPN and CDR2 is SVGIG (reference sequence). The CDR3 has 13 amino acids. V dropped 3 bases and J dropped 8; count of bases not matched to a gene: 8. The CDR3 is CAWRTGGCGGYTF. Here the CDR3 DNA reads TGTGCCTGGAGAACAGGGGGGTGCGGGGGCTACACCTTC.

This clone was counted between two and nine times. J is TRBJ2-1 and V is TRBV7-9; a weak D match, TRBD2 (5 bases). The V gene lost 7 bases and the J gene lost 4 bases, with 17 bases spanning the gap. The germline V gene has CDR1 SEHNR and CDR2 FQNEAQ (reference sequence). The CDR3 totals 15 residues. CDR3 loop: CASTQAGYIYNEQFF. CDR3 DNA: TGTGCCAGCACCCAGGCGGGCTACATTTACAATGAGCAGTTCTTC.

The chain combines TRBV7-8 with TRBJ2-1; TRBD1 agrees at 7 bases. CDR3 length: 16 amino acids. Germline loops: CDR1 SGHVS, CDR2 FQNEAQ. V shed 5 bases and J 4 bases; nucleotides not matched to a gene: 11. CDR3 nucleotide sequence: TGTGCCAGCAGCAGTCGGGGAGACAGGGTTTACAATGAGCAGTTCTTC. It codes for CASSSRGDRVYNEQFF.

The chain has TRBV29-1 and TRBJ2-7, with 12 positions matching TRBD2. CDR1 is SQVTM and CDR2 is ANQGSEA in the germline V gene. J gave up 2 bases and V 7 bases, and 9 bases lay outside the gene matches. The CDR3 consists of 15 residues. CDR3 amino acids: CSGPVTSGGAYEQYF. The CDR3 region has the DNA TGCAGCGGGCCGGTGACTAGCGGGGGAGCCTACGAGCAGTACTTC.

This clone was detected only a few times. This chain connects TRBV15 to TRBJ2-3; D remains unclear. The CDR3 consists of 11 residues. CDR1 LNHNV and CDR2 YYDKDF come from the germline V gene (reference sequence). V was cut by 4 bases and J by 7 bases, with 6 bases left in between. CDR3 region: CATSNSHTQYF. The CDR3 region has the DNA TGTGCCACCAGCAACTCTCATACGCAGTATTTT.

This chain links TRBV6-2 or TRBV6-3 with TRBJ2-1; 12 positions match TRBD2. With 0 bases clipped from V and 4 bases from J, the junction kept 13 bases outside the gene matches. The germline V gene has CDR1 MNHEY and CDR2 SVGEGT. The CDR3 spans 20 residues. The DNA of the CDR3 is TGTGCCAGCAGTTACTCGAAGCGACGGGGACTAGCGGGCCAATACAATGAGCAGTTCTTC. Amino acids: CASSYSKRRGLAGQYNEQFF.

This clone has more than one count but fewer than ten. The genes are TRBV6-2 or TRBV6-3 and TRBJ1-6; D uncertain. The CDR3 spans 14 residues. Germline V gene sequence: CDR1 MNHEY, CDR2 SVGEGT. Trimming removed 2 bases from V and 7 bases from J, with 9 bases in between. CDR3 region: CASSYIQKNSPLHF. The CDR3 DNA reads as TGTGCCAGCAGTTACATACAGAAAAATTCACCCCTCCACTTT.

The chain employs TRBV19 and TRBJ2-3; the match to TRBD1 covers 9 bases. CDR1 is LNHDA, CDR2 SQIVND, per germline (reference sequence). Trimming cost V 3 bases and J 4 bases; bases outside gene matches: 5. This CDR3 is built from 15 residues. For the CDR3, the DNA is TGTGCCAGTAGTATTGGGGACAGGGCGCCAGATACGCAGTATTTT. It specifies CASSIGDRAPDTQYF.

This clone is a singleton in its sample. The chain joins TRBV1 to TRBJ2-5; the D call in the table, TRBD2, was not verified against the DNA. TRBV1 is marked as a pseudogene. The length of the CDR3 is 17 residues. The CDR3 coding sequence is TGCACCAGCAGCCAAGATCCCGGACCGAAACCGGGGGAGACCCAGTACTTC. Its protein product is CTSSQDPGPKPGETQYF.

This chain links TRBV9 with TRBJ1-2; no firm D call. V gave up 4 bases and J gave up 4 bases, with 20 bases separating them. CDR1 is SGDLS and CDR2 is YYNGEE in the germline V gene. The CDR3 consists of 16 residues. CDR3 nucleotides: TGTGCCAGCAGCCCCCGGGTCTCTGGAACCAGCTATGGCTACACCTTC. Translating gives CASSPRVSGTSYGYTF.